The source of this T cell receptor (beta chain) is a study of metastatic and nonmetastatic thyroid tumors. Via MiXCR, TCRdb re-called the PCR reads. The data contain approximately 30,000 clones, roughly 3.7% of them seen just once; the ten biggest clones take up roughly 3.2%. This clone was detected a few times. No patient received treatment before thyroid surgery. This CDR3 comprises 14 residues. The V end was cut by 2 bases, the J end by 8 bases, with 16 bases between. The germline V gene encodes CDR1 DFQATT and CDR2 SNEGSKA (reference sequence). This clonotype originated in a male donor with papillary thyroid cancer or a benign thyroid nodule (not recorded which). Some clones in this sample may be carry-over from other donors' samples. Sequencing used blood. The rearrangement joins TRBV20-1 to TRBJ2-1, with D unresolved. CDR3 residues: CSARPGSRTDEQFF. The CDR3 bases are TGCAGTGCTAGACCCGGTTCCCGTACTGATGAGCAGTTCTTC.